A single sample gave rise to the 4 T cell receptor beta chains below, sequenced in a study of T cells in Graves' hyperthyroidism and ophthalmopathy. RNA transcripts yielded amplified TCR beta CDR3 regions. HTBI primers drove first-round RT-PCR of the TCR CDR3. TCRdb reprocessed the multiplex PCR reads via MiXCR and lists one record per CDR3 protein. The table lists 300,000 to 400,000 distinct CDR3 sequences, approximately 14% of them singletons. The specimen sequenced was blood. These receptors were obtained from an older woman with Graves' hyperthyroidism.

This clonotype was seen ten or more times. The chain joins TRBV11-3 to TRBJ2-7; D may match TRBD1 or TRBD2 (5 bases each). The CDR3 length is 15 residues. V was clipped by 1 base and J by 5 bases, with 15 bases between them. Germline V lookup: CDR1 SGHNT, CDR2 YENEEA. The CDR3: CASSLGEGTGDEQYF. CDR3 sequence (DNA): TGTGCCAGCAGCTTAGGAGAGGGGACCGGCGACGAGCAGTACTTC.

The V call is TRBV25-1, the J call TRBJ1-1; TRBD1 matches 7 bases. V trimming: 6 bases; J trimming: 4 bases; junction bases outside the gene matches: 8. Per germline, CDR1 MGHDK and CDR2 SYGVNS. The CDR3 consists of 14 residues. For the CDR3, the DNA is TGTGCCAGCAGCTCAGGGGGACGGAGCACTGAAGCTTTCTTT. It yields the protein CASSSGGRSTEAFF.

The chain links TRBV20-1 to TRBJ2-7; TRBD2 matches at 7 bases. After removal of 5 bases from V and 3 bases from J, the junction contained 4 bases not matched to a gene. The CDR3 runs to 12 residues. CDR1 is DFQATT, CDR2 SNEGSKA, per germline (reference sequence). The CDR3 region has the DNA TGCAGTGCTCTTAGCGGGTACTACGAGCAGTACTTC. Residues: CSALSGYYEQYF.

This clonotype was counted a few times. The rearrangement links TRBV28 to TRBJ2-2; 8 bases line up with TRBD1. Trimming removed 3 bases from V and 14 bases from J; junction bases left unmatched: 8. This CDR3 is 13 amino acids long. The germline CDR1 and CDR2 sequences are MDHEN and SYDVKM. Here the CDR3 DNA reads TGTGCCAGCAGTTTGGTTTCGGACAGGGCCCTGTTTTTT. Translated: CASSLVSDRALFF.